This T cell receptor (beta chain) derives from a study of circulating tumor DNA in untreated peripheral T-cell lymphoma. Sequencing used immunoSEQ multiplex PCR; TCRdb keeps in-frame clones, though not all of them. The sample includes about 2,200 clones, 65% to 75% of them seen just once. This CDR3 has 17 amino acids. The germline CDR1 and CDR2 sequences are SGHRS and YFSETQ. Trimming removed 3 bases at V and 0 bases at J, with 17 bases between. This tumor tissue came from a pretreatment baseline collection. Regarding the study as a whole: Tumor-specific clonotypes: identified in 75% to 80% of patients, roughly 90% of baseline tissues.

With respect to this clone: Its antigen is not known.

The clonotype was recovered from a human donor with peripheral T-cell lymphoma. The sequenced sample was tumor tissue. This chain connects TRBV5-1 to TRBJ2-3, with D possibly TRBD2 on 6 matching bases. The CDR3 bases are TGCGCCAGCAGCTGGGGCCCCGGAGGGGACAGCACAGATACGCAGTATTTT. It is translated as CASSWGPGGDSTDTQYF. The whole variable domain, filled in from reference TRBV5-1 and TRBJ2-3, reads KAGVTQTPRYLIKTRGQQVTLSCSPISGHRSVSWYQQTPGQGLQFLFEYFSETQRNKGNFPGRFSGRQFSNSRSEMNVSTLELGDSALYLCASSWGPGGDSTDTQYFGPGTRLTVL.